A single TCR beta chain is shown here with its context. Assay used: immunoSEQ multiplex PCR; TCRdb lists only in-frame clones, some missing. The data show roughly 50,000 clones, 85% to 90% seen once. The sample originates from a study of T cell clonotyping in hematopoietic cell transplantation. On the study more broadly: Cytoreduction preceded collection of pretransplant recipient samples.

CDR3 length: 15 amino acids. Germline CDR1 and CDR2: SGHAT and FQNNGV. V was trimmed by 0 bases and J by 5 bases, leaving 13 bases between them. Specified time point: recipient sample about 28 days before transplant, after cytoreduction. The TCR comes from a man aged 55 to 69 with biphenotypic leukemia. Some clones in this sample may be carry-over from other donors' samples. Here the sequenced sample was peripheral blood mononuclear cells, taken before stem cell transplant. The chain employs TRBV11-2 and TRBJ1-1; D call uncertain. CDR3 bases: TGTGCCAGCAGCTTAGATCTGTTTATGGGGACTGAAGCTTTCTTT. This translates into CASSLDLFMGTEAFF.